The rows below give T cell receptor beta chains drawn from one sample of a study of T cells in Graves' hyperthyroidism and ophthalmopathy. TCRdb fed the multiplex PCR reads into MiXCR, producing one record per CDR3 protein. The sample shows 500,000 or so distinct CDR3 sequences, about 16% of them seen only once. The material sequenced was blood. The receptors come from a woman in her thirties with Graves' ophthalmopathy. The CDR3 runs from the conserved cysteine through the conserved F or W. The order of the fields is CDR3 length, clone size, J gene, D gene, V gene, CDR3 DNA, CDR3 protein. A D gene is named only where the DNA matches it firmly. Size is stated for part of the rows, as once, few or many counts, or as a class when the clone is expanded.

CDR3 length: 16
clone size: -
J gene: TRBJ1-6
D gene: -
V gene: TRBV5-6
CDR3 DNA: TGTGCCAGCAGCTTGGGATACGGGGGTAATAATTCACCCCTCCACTTT
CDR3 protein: CASSLGYGGNNSPLHF

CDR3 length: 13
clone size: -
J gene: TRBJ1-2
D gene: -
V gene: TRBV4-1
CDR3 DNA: TGCGCCAGTAGAGAAAACGGACAGTACGGCTACACCTTC
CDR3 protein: CASRENGQYGYTF

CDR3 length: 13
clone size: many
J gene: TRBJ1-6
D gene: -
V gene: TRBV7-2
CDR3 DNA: TGTGCCAGCAGCCCCCCGCAGAATTCACCCCTCCACTTT
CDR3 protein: CASSPPQNSPLHF

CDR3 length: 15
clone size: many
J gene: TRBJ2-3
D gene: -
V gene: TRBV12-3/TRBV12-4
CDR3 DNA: TGTGCCAGCAGTTTACGGGGATCCAAAGCAGATACGCAGTATTTT
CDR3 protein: CASSLRGSKADTQYF

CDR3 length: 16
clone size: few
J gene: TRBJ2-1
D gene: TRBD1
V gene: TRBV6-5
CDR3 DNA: TGTGCCAGCAGTTACCTCAAGGGACAGATAATGGGTGAGCAGTTCTTC
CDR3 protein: CASSYLKGQIMGEQFF

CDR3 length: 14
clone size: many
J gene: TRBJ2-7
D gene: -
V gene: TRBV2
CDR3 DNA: TGTGCCAGCAGTGATGGGCGGAACTCCTACGAGCAGTACTTC
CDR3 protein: CASSDGRNSYEQYF

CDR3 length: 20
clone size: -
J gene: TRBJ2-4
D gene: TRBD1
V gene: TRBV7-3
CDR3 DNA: TGTGCCAGCACCAAACCTCGACAGGGGAGCCGGGTTTCGGCCAAAAACATTCAGTACTTC
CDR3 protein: CASTKPRQGSRVSAKNIQYF

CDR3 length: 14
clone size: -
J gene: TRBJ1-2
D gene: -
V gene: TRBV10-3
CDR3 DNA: TGTGCCATCAGACCCGGGGACCGGGCGTACGGCTACACCTTC
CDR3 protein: CAIRPGDRAYGYTF

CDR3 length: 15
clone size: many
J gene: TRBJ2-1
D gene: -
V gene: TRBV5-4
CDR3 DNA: TGTGCCAGCAGCTTGGTCGGTGGGGCCTACAATGAGCAGTTCTTC
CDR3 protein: CASSLVGGAYNEQFF

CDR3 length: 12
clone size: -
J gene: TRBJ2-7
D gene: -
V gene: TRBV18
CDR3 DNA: TGTGCCAGCTCACGAGGGAGGTACGAGCAGTACTTC
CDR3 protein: CASSRGRYEQYF

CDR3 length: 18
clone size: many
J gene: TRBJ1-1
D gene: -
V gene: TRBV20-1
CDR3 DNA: TGCAGTGTCCGAGGTTTGTTAGCAGGGGTGCAAATGAACACTGAAGCTTTCTTT
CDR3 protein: CSVRGLLAGVQMNTEAFF

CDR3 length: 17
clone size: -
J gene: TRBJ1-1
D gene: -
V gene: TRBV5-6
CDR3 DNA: TGTGCCAGCAGCTTGGTGGGGGAAGTTTGGGCGAACACTGAAGCTTTCTTT
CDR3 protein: CASSLVGEVWANTEAFF

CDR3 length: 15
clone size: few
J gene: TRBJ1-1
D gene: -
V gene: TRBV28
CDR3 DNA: TGTGCCAGCAGCTCCCCGGGAGCGAAGGACACTGAAGCTTTCTTT
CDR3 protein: CASSSPGAKDTEAFF

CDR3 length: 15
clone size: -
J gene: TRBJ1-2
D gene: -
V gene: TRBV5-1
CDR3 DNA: TGCGCCAGCAGCTTGGCTCCAGGACAGAACTATGGCTACACCTTC
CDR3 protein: CASSLAPGQNYGYTF

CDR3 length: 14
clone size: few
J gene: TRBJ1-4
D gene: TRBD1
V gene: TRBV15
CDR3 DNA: TGTGCCACCAGCAGAGATTGGACAGGGGAAAAACTGTTTTTT
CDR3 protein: CATSRDWTGEKLFF

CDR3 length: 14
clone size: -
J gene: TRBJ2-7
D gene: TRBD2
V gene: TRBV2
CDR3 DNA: TGTGCCAGCAACCTAGCGGGCACAACCTACGAGCAGTACTTC
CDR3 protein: CASNLAGTTYEQYF

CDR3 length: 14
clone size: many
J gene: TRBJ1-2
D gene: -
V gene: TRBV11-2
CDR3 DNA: TGTGCCAGCAGCTTAGGAGGATTTAACTATGGCTACACCTTC
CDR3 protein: CASSLGGFNYGYTF

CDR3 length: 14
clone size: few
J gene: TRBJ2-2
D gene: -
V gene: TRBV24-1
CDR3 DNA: TGTGCCACCAGTGACCCACAAGGTACCGGGGAGCTGTTTTTT
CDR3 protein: CATSDPQGTGELFF

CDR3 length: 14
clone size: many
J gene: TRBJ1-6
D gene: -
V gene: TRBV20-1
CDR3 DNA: TGCAGTGCTAGATCTCGGGCGGATAATTCACCCCTCCACTTT
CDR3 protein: CSARSRADNSPLHF